Following are 32 T cell receptor beta chains from one sample sequenced in a study of long-term antiretroviral therapy in people with HIV. The immunoSEQ assay was v3.0, run at survey level. Repertoires were generated with immunoSEQ multiplex PCR, while TCRdb's copy carries only in-frame clones and drops some. This repertoire shows about 28,000 clones, 75% to 90% found once; its top ten account for about 7.3%. The sample consisted of unsorted PBMCs, taken 0.3 years after starting antiretroviral therapy. Receptors were obtained from a man aged 35-49 years with HIV.

CDR3 protein: CASSSLAGGADTQYF. In DNA form, the CDR3 reads TGTGCCAGCAGCTCCCTAGCGGGGGGGGCAGATACGCAGTATTTT. J is TRBJ2-3 and V is TRBV5-4, with 12 bases matching TRBD2. Germline V gene lookup returns CDR1 SGHNT and CDR2 YYREEE (reference sequence). Trimming took 3 bases from V and 4 from J; bases not matched to a gene: 3. There are 15 residues in the CDR3. The variable domain in full, with the rest retrieved from reference TRBV5-4 and TRBJ2-3, is ETGVTQSPTHLIKTRGQQVTLRCSSQSGHNTVSWYQQALGQGPQFIFQYYREEENGRGNFPPRFSGLQFPNYSSELNVNALELDDSALYLCASSSLAGGADTQYFGPGTRLTVL.

The chain links TRBV6-1 to TRBJ2-3, with D perhaps TRBD1 or TRBD2 (5 bases each). This CDR3 is built from 14 residues. V shed 6 bases and J shed 1 base, with 11 bases lying between them. Germline V gene sequence: CDR1 MNHNS, CDR2 SASEGT. CDR3 DNA: TGTGCCAGCAGGAGGGGCGGACGCACAGATACGCAGTATTTT. As protein: CASRRGGRTDTQYF.

The rearrangement uses TRBV19 and TRBJ1-5, with 9 bases identical to TRBD1. Germline V gene sequence: CDR1 LNHDA, CDR2 SQIVND (reference sequence). This CDR3 has 15 residues. V was pared by 2 bases and J by 2 bases, with 1 base of the junction left unmatched. The CDR3 sequence: CASSIRTGGNQPQHF. The CDR3 bases are TGTGCCAGTAGTATAAGGACAGGGGGCAATCAGCCCCAGCATTTT.

V usage is TRBV21-1 and J usage is TRBJ2-7; the table names TRBD2, a call not compared with the DNA. TRBV21-1 is flagged as a pseudogene. This CDR3 spans 17 amino acids. The CDR3, as DNA: TGTGCCAGCAGCAAAGGCAGGAAGGACTATCCTGGATACGAGCAGTACTTC. This encodes CASSKGRKDYPGYEQYF.

The J gene is TRBJ2-1, the V gene TRBV14, with TRBD2 matching over 9 bases. This CDR3 is 15 amino acids long. With 3 bases clipped from V and 4 bases from J, the junction kept 4 bases outside the gene matches. Germline CDR1 is SGHDN and CDR2 is FVKESK. CDR3 loop: CASSHSGSLYNEQFF. The CDR3 nucleotides read TGTGCCAGCAGCCATAGCGGGAGTTTGTACAATGAGCAGTTCTTC.

This clone has a handful of counts. The J gene is TRBJ2-7, the V gene TRBV18; TRBD1 aligns across 7 bases. CDR3 length: 14 amino acids. Per germline, CDR1 KGHSH and CDR2 LQKENI. The V and J ends lost 3 bases and 3 bases, in that order; junction bases with no gene match: 5. CDR3 in DNA: TGTGCCAGCTCACCCTCATACAGGGGCTACGAGCAGTACTTC. Residues: CASSPSYRGYEQYF.

V and J are TRBV6-1 and TRBJ2-1; possible D gene TRBD2, 5 bases. V dropped 0 bases and J dropped 3 bases, with 12 bases sitting between them. This CDR3 contains 16 residues. Per germline, CDR1 MNHNS and CDR2 SASEGT. CDR3 loop: CASSEALGSYYNEQFF. Written as DNA, the CDR3 is TGTGCCAGCAGTGAAGCGCTGGGGAGCTACTACAATGAGCAGTTCTTC.

This clone is a singleton in its sample. The gene calls are TRBV30 and TRBJ2-1; D gene ambiguous. Germline V gene sequence: CDR1 GTSNPN, CDR2 SVGIG (reference sequence). V was clipped by 4 bases and J by 5 bases, with 18 bases between them. CDR3 length: 15 residues. The CDR3 sequence is CAWTRIRGMNNEQFF. The CDR3 DNA sequence: TGTGCCTGGACCCGAATACGTGGGATGAACAATGAGCAGTTCTTC.

The V call is TRBV6-5, the J call TRBJ2-1; possible D gene TRBD2, 5 bases. This CDR3 is built from 15 residues. Trimming left V 10 bases short and J 0 bases short, with 16 bases between. CDR1 is MNHEY, CDR2 SVGAGI, per germline. The CDR3 nucleotides are TGTGCCACCCAAAAGGACTCCTCCTCCTACAATGAGCAGTTCTTC. It codes for CATQKDSSSYNEQFF.

V is TRBV7-8 and J is TRBJ2-3, with a weak D call TRBD1 (6 bases). V lost 3 bases and J 6 bases, leaving 13 bases between the germline ends. CDR1 and CDR2 (germline): SGHVS, FQNEAQ. This CDR3 spans 14 amino acids. The CDR3 DNA is TGTGCCAGCAGCTTCTACACAAGGGGGGATACGCAGTATTTT. Translation gives CASSFYTRGDTQYF.

The J gene is TRBJ1-5, the V gene TRBV28; the D is unclear. V dropped 2 bases and J dropped 4 bases, with 12 bases sitting between them. Germline V lookup: CDR1 MDHEN, CDR2 SYDVKM. This CDR3 is built from 15 residues. The CDR3 loop is CASSLRRTENQPQHF. CDR3 nucleotides: TGTGCCAGCAGTTTAAGAAGGACGGAAAATCAGCCCCAGCATTTT. The entire variable domain, with the rest obtained from reference TRBV28 and TRBJ1-5, is as follows: DVKVTQSSRYLVKRTGEKVFLECVQDMDHENMFWYRQDPGLGLRLIYFSYDVKMKEKGDIPEGYSVSREKKERFSLILESASTNQTSMYLCASSLRRTENQPQHFGDGTRLSIL.

This chain's CDR3 is CSVELGGQRIFTDTQYF. As DNA, the CDR3 is TGCAGCGTTGAATTAGGAGGACAGAGGATATTCACAGATACGCAGTATTTT. The V and J genes are TRBV29-1 and TRBJ2-3; the D gene is possibly TRBD1 (6 bases). V shed 2 bases and J shed 2 bases, with 20 bases lying between them. The length of the CDR3 is 17 residues. Germline CDR1 is SQVTM and CDR2 is ANQGSEA.

This chain joins TRBV15 and TRBJ1-2; D gene unclear. Trimming took 0 bases from V and 5 from J, leaving 4 bases between them. Germline CDR1 is LNHNV and CDR2 is YYDKDF (reference sequence). The length of the CDR3 is 12 residues. The CDR3 protein is CATSRERYGYTF. DNA for the CDR3: TGTGCCACCAGCAGAGAACGTTATGGCTACACCTTC.

J is TRBJ2-5 and V is TRBV5-5, with 7 bases lining up with TRBD1. With V trimmed by 4 bases and J by 2 bases, 8 bases remained unmatched. The germline V gene has CDR1 SGHKS and CDR2 YYEKEE (reference sequence). The CDR3 has 15 residues. This CDR3 is CASSPGTARQETQYF. For the CDR3, the DNA is TGTGCCAGCAGCCCCGGGACAGCGAGACAAGAGACCCAGTACTTC. The whole variable domain, filled in from reference TRBV5-5 and TRBJ2-5, reads DAGVTQSPTHLIKTRGQQVTLRCSPISGHKSVSWYQQVLGQGPQFIFQYYEKEERGRGNFPDRFSARQFPNYSSELNVNALLLGDSALYLCASSPGTARQETQYFGPGTRLLVL.

The CDR3 protein is CASSLAQGSYEQYF. CDR3 sequence (DNA): TGCGCCAGCAGCTTGGCCCAGGGCTCCTACGAGCAGTACTTC. The gene calls are TRBV5-1 and TRBJ2-7; a possible D gene is TRBD1 (5 bases). Germline assignment: CDR1 SGHRS and CDR2 YFSETQ. The CDR3 totals 14 residues. The V end was cut by 0 bases, the J end by 0 bases, with 7 bases between.

The chain joins TRBV6-4 to TRBJ2-7; TRBD1 aligns across 11 bases. V lost 8 bases and J lost 4; bases outside the gene matches: 10. Germline-derived CDR1 and CDR2 are MRHNA and SNTAGT. This CDR3 is built from 15 residues. The CDR3 sequence: CASSGQGVFDYEQYF. The CDR3 DNA sequence: TGTGCCAGCTCGGGACAGGGGGTCTTTGATTACGAGCAGTACTTC.

The CDR3 here is CSVSLTMAGELFF. CDR3 sequence (DNA): TGCAGCGTTTCTTTGACAATGGCCGGGGAGCTGTTTTTT. V gene TRBV29-1 combines with J gene TRBJ2-2, with D uncertain. V dropped 5 bases and J dropped 6 bases, with 13 bases sitting between them. Germline assignment: CDR1 SQVTM and CDR2 ANQGSEA. This CDR3 is 13 amino acids long.

This clone came up a few times. The V gene is TRBV9, the J gene TRBJ2-7, with TRBD2 as a possible D gene (6 bases). The CDR3 is 14 residues long. CDR1 and CDR2 (germline): SGDLS, YYNGEE. The ends were cut back, 4 bases at V and 2 bases at J, with 13 bases in the middle. CDR3 sequence (DNA): TGTGCCAGCAGCCCCTGGGACTTAACCTACGAGCAGTACTTC. Its translation: CASSPWDLTYEQYF.

This sequence joins TRBV11-2 and TRBJ1-1, with D perhaps TRBD1 (5 bases). The ends were cut back, 5 bases at V and 8 bases at J, with 12 bases in the middle. This CDR3 is 12 amino acids long. Germline-derived CDR1 and CDR2 are SGHAT and FQNNGV. The CDR3 sequence: CASSRDALEAFF. The CDR3 DNA follows: TGTGCCAGCAGCCGGGACGCCTTAGAAGCTTTCTTT.

V gene TRBV15 combines with J gene TRBJ2-3, with a tentative D call TRBD2 (6 bases). The CDR3 has 13 residues. Germline V CDR1 and CDR2: LNHNV, YYDKDF (reference sequence). V lost 8 bases to trimming and J lost 5 bases, with 14 bases between them. The CDR3 DNA reads TGTGCCACCCGACTTGGCGGGATAGATACGCAGTATTTT. Translated: CATRLGGIDTQYF.

The V gene is TRBV11-2, the J gene TRBJ1-1; D is undetermined. CDR1 and CDR2 from the germline V gene are SGHAT and FQNNGV. CDR3 length: 17 amino acids. V gave up 2 bases and J gave up 1 base, with 17 bases separating them. CDR3 bases: TGTGCCAGCAGCTTAACTCTCCCGTCCGTAGGGAACACTGAAGCTTTCTTT. It yields the protein CASSLTLPSVGNTEAFF.

The chain recombines TRBV2 with TRBJ1-5; TRBD1 matches 8 bases. Germline CDR1 and CDR2: SNHLY and FYNNEI. The ends lost 6 bases at V and 3 bases at J; junction bases unmatched: 7. The CDR3 totals 15 residues. Here the CDR3 reads CASRDRVEDNQPQHF. CDR3 in DNA: TGTGCCAGCAGGGACAGGGTAGAGGACAATCAGCCCCAGCATTTT.

V and J are TRBV7-2 and TRBJ1-1; tentative D call: TRBD1 (5 bases). With 1 base removed from V and 4 bases from J, the gap between germline ends came to 10 bases. Germline V gives CDR1 SGHTA, CDR2 FQGNSA. The CDR3 loop spans 14 amino acids. The CDR3 sequence is CASSLVAGTTEAFF. CDR3 in DNA: TGTGCCAGCAGCTTAGTGGCAGGGACCACTGAAGCTTTCTTT. Full variable domain (rest looked up from reference TRBV7-2 and TRBJ1-1): GAGVSQSPSNKVTEKGKDVELRCDPISGHTALYWYRQSLGQGLEFLIYFQGNSAPDKSGLPSDRFSAERTGGSVSTLTIQRTQQEDSAVYLCASSLVAGTTEAFFGQGTRLTVV.

V is TRBV18 and J is TRBJ2-5; D is unresolved. Trimming removed 3 bases at V and 7 bases at J, with 18 bases between. The CDR3 is made up of 15 amino acids. In germline, CDR1 is KGHSH, CDR2 LQKENI. CDR3 in amino acids: CASSPFDSGLGTQYF. DNA of the CDR3: TGTGCCAGCTCACCGTTCGACTCCGGCCTGGGGACCCAGTACTTC.

The chain has TRBV9 and TRBJ2-7; D possibly matches TRBD1 or TRBD2 (5 bases each). Germline V gives CDR1 SGDLS, CDR2 YYNGEE. The V and J ends lost 0 bases and 3 bases respectively, with 13 bases between them. CDR3 length equals 15 residues. The CDR3 coding sequence is TGTGCCAGCAGCGTAGCTCCCGGGACGCTCTACGAGCAGTACTTC. Its protein product is CASSVAPGTLYEQYF.

J is TRBJ2-1 and V is TRBV7-2, with D unclear. The CDR3 is made up of 15 amino acids. Trimming removed 1 base at V and 4 bases at J, with 11 bases between. The germline V gene encodes CDR1 SGHTA and CDR2 FQGNSA. Written as DNA, the CDR3 is TGTGCCAGCAGCTTAGGTGGCATGATGTACAATGAGCAGTTCTTC. Amino acids: CASSLGGMMYNEQFF.

The gene calls are TRBV29-1 and TRBJ1-1; 8 nucleotides align to TRBD1. Germline values: CDR1 SQVTM, CDR2 ANQGSEA. The ends lost 2 bases at V and 4 bases at J; junction bases unmatched: 3. The CDR3 sequence is 13 residues long. DNA of the CDR3: TGCAGCGTTGAAAGGGGACAGGCCACTGAAGCTTTCTTT. Translating it yields CSVERGQATEAFF.

This chain uses TRBV19 with TRBJ1-1; D uncertain. CDR3 length equals 11 residues. Germline-derived CDR1 and CDR2 are LNHDA and SQIVND (reference sequence). V dropped 8 bases and J dropped 8 bases, with 12 bases sitting between them. The CDR3 protein is CASGSLPEAFF. CDR3 nucleotide sequence: TGTGCCAGTGGATCCTTGCCCGAAGCTTTCTTT.

This clone was counted once. The genes are TRBV5-1 and TRBJ2-7; TRBD1 agrees at 8 bases. CDR3 length equals 14 residues. CDR1 and CDR2 from the germline V gene are SGHRS and YFSETQ. V was clipped by 3 bases and J by 0 bases; unmatched bases: 2. The CDR3 protein is CASSSTGGSYEQYF. The CDR3 DNA reads as TGCGCCAGCAGCTCTACAGGGGGCTCCTACGAGCAGTACTTC.

V usage is TRBV19 and J usage is TRBJ1-1, with D possibly TRBD1 on 5 matching bases. Germline CDR1 and CDR2: LNHDA and SQIVND (reference sequence). The CDR3 is made up of 13 amino acids. Trimming cost V 6 bases and J 0 bases, with 8 bases left between them. CDR3 coding DNA: TGTGCCAGTAGGAGGACATTGAACACTGAAGCTTTCTTT. This sequence encodes CASRRTLNTEAFF.

The chain recombines TRBV7-9 with TRBJ2-3; 8 bases agree with TRBD2. Trimming removed 2 bases from V and 10 bases from J; junction bases left unmatched: 11. In germline, CDR1 is SEHNR, CDR2 FQNEAQ (reference sequence). The CDR3 is 15 amino acids. The CDR3: CASSLRGGTTSPQYF. The CDR3 coding sequence is TGTGCCAGCAGCTTACGGGGGGGAACGACATCTCCGCAGTATTTT.

This clone was seen a single time. This chain uses TRBV7-8 with TRBJ2-2; 12 nucleotides align to TRBD2. Trimming cost V 1 base and J 8 bases; bases outside gene matches: 2. In germline, CDR1 is SGHVS, CDR2 FQNEAQ. This CDR3 is 15 amino acids long. CDR3 protein: CASSLGLAGAGELFF. The DNA for the CDR3 is TGTGCCAGCAGCTTAGGACTAGCGGGGGCGGGGGAGCTGTTTTTT.